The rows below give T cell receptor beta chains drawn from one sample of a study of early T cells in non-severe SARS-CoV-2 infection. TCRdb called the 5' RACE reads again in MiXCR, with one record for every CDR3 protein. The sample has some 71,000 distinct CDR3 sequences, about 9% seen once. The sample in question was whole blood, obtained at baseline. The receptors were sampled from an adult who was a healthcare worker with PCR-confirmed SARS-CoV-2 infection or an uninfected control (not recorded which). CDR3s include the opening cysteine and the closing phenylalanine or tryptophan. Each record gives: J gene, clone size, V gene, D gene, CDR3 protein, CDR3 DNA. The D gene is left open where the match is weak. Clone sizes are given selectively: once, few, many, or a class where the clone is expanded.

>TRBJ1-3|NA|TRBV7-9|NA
CASSPTGVKNTIYF
TGTGCCAGCAGCCCCACGGGGGTGAAAAACACCATATATTTT
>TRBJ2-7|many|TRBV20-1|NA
CLSQRSSYEQYF
TGCCTGTCGCAGCGGTCCTCCTACGAGCAGTACTTC
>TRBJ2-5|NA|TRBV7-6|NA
CASSPSSLTQYF
TGTGCCAGCAGCCCGTCCAGTCTTACCCAGTACTTC
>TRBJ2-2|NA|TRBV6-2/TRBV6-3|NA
CASSYSAGELFF
TGTGCCAGCAGTTACTCAGCCGGGGAGCTGTTTTTT
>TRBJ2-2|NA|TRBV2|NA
CASTPTRAGELFF
TGTGCCAGCACCCCCACAAGGGCCGGGGAGCTGTTTTTT
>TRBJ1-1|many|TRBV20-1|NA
CSARGDSMNTEAFF
TGCAGTGCTAGAGGGGACTCTATGAACACTGAAGCTTTCTTT
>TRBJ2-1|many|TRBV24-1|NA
CATSDTKRSKAYNEQFF
TGTGCCACCAGTGATACCAAGCGGAGCAAAGCCTACAATGAGCAGTTCTTC
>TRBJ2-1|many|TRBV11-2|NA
CASSSNLNRADEQFF
TGTGCCAGCAGCTCCAACTTAAACCGGGCGGATGAGCAGTTCTTC
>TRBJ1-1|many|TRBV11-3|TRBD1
CASSLVPVGRGITVNTEAFF
TGTGCCAGCAGCTTAGTCCCAGTAGGCAGGGGGATTACGGTGAACACTGAAGCTTTCTTT
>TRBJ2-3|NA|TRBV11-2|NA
CASSLWVGNTDTQYF
TGTGCCAGCAGCTTATGGGTCGGAAACACAGATACGCAGTATTTT
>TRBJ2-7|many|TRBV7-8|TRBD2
CASSPGLAAYEQYF
TGTGCCAGCAGCCCGGGACTAGCGGCCTACGAGCAGTACTTC
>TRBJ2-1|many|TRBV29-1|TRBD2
CSVEPGGGRWNEQFF
TGCAGCGTTGAACCTGGCGGGGGGCGGTGGAATGAGCAGTTCTTC
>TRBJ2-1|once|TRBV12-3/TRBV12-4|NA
CAGNPGPSFREQFF
TGTGCCGGCAACCCCGGCCCCTCCTTCAGGGAGCAGTTCTTC
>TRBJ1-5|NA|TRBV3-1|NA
CASSQDQGQPQHF
TGTGCCAGCAGCCAAGATCAGGGTCAGCCCCAGCATTTT
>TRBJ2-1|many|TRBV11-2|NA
CASSSPAGSYNEQFF
TGTGCCAGCAGCTCCCCCGCCGGGTCCTACAATGAGCAGTTCTTC
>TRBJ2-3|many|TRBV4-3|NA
CASSQDYHKSDTQYF
TGCGCCAGCAGCCAAGATTACCACAAATCAGATACGCAGTATTTT
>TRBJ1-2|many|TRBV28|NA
CASSLRQYGYTF
TGTGCCAGCAGTTTAAGACAGTATGGCTACACCTTC
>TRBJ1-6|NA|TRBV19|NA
CASTTGGSYNSPLHF
TGTGCCAGCACGACGGGTGGCTCCTATAATTCACCCCTCCACTTT
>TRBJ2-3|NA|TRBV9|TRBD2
CASSITSGRDLDTQYF
TGTGCCAGCAGCATCACTAGCGGCCGTGATCTCGATACGCAGTATTTT
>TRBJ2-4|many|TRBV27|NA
CASKSGEAGKNIQYF
TGTGCCAGCAAAAGTGGGGAGGCGGGTAAAAACATTCAGTACTTC
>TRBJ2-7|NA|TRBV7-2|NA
CASSFFGQKEQYF
TGTGCCAGCAGCTTCTTTGGGCAAAAGGAGCAGTACTTC
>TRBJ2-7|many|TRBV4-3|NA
CASSQLAQTYEQYF
TGCGCCAGCAGCCAACTAGCGCAGACCTACGAGCAGTACTTC
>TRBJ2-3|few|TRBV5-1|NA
CASRSSPSPSDTQYF
TGCGCCAGCAGATCTTCTCCTAGTCCGTCAGATACGCAGTATTTT
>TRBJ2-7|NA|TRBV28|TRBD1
CASSPTGGILYEQYF
TGTGCCAGCAGTCCTACAGGGGGCATACTCTACGAGCAGTACTTC
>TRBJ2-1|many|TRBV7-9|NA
CASSRDPSSGEQFF
TGTGCCAGCAGCCGGGACCCGAGTTCCGGTGAGCAGTTCTTC
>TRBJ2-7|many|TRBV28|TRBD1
CASRGTGLYEQYF
TGTGCCAGCAGGGGGACAGGCCTATACGAGCAGTACTTC
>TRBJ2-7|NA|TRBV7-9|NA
CASSLPGEQYF
TGTGCCAGCAGCCTCCCCGGGGAGCAGTACTTC